One and the same sample provided the 15 T cell receptor beta chains below, sequenced in a study of T cells in Graves' hyperthyroidism and ophthalmopathy (dated by TCRdb to between 2017 and 2020). Library preparation employed multiplex PCR. The sequencer was an Illumina HiSeq 2000. The TCR beta CDR3 regions were amplified from the RNA transcripts. The TCR CDR3 was subjected to a first round of RT-PCR using the HTBI primer set and the Qiagen OneStep RT-PCR kit. In TCRdb, the public reads were trimmed at Q25 with fastp and aligned with MiXCR, with productive beta chains retained. Each CDR3 protein gets just one entry, which takes the most common genes and DNA from the rows behind it. Within this sample are 190,000 or so distinct CDR3 sequences, with around 19% of them counted one time only. Just under 45% of the sample goes to the ten largest clones. The specimen was blood. These receptors all stem from a middle-aged man with Graves' hyperthyroidism.

This clonotype showed up just a few times. The rearrangement uses TRBV30 and TRBJ2-1; 9 positions match TRBD2. Losses at the gene ends were 4 bases for V and 10 bases for J; bases not matched to a gene: 8. The length of the CDR3 is 13 residues. Germline lookup yields CDR1 GTSNPN and CDR2 SVGIG (reference sequence). CDR3 residues: CAWIPGLANEQFF. CDR3 coding DNA: TGTGCCTGGATCCCGGGACTAGCTAACGAGCAGTTCTTC.

This clonotype was detected ten times or more. The V and J genes are TRBV10-3 and TRBJ2-3, with 7 positions matching TRBD1. V lost 7 bases to trimming and J lost 4 bases; unmatched junction nucleotides: 2. Germline lookup yields CDR1 ENHRY and CDR2 SYGVKD. This CDR3 is built from 12 residues. CDR3 loop: CAIKGAADTQYF. The CDR3 DNA reads as TGTGCCATCAAGGGGGCGGCAGATACGCAGTATTTT.

A few counts support this clonotype. The rearrangement uses TRBV4-2 and TRBJ2-3; D is uncertain. The V gene lost 4 bases and the J gene lost 3 bases, with 11 bases spanning the gap. The CDR3 covers 14 residues. Per the germline V gene, CDR1 is LGHNA and CDR2 is YNFKEQ. CDR3 DNA: TGTGCCAGCAGCCCCCGGTTCACGACAGATACGCAGTATTTT. This sequence encodes CASSPRFTTDTQYF.

This clonotype has ten or more counts. CDR3 sequence: CASSQGAAGGRTDTQYF. Here the CDR3 DNA reads TGTGCCAGCAGCCAAGGGGCAGCGGGGGGGAGAACAGATACGCAGTATTTT. The chain recombines TRBV4-2 with TRBJ2-3; 10 positions match TRBD2. The J segment lost 3 bases and the V segment lost 1 base, leaving 7 bases of the junction unmatched. The CDR3 extends over 17 amino acids. Per germline, CDR1 LGHNA and CDR2 YNFKEQ.

This clonotype was seen at least ten times. This rearrangement joins TRBV2 to TRBJ2-3; D is uncertain. Trimming took 1 base from V and 4 from J, leaving 3 bases between them. The CDR3 sequence is 12 residues long. Germline CDR1 reads SNHLY; CDR2 reads FYNNEI. The CDR3 region is CASSEGSDTQYF. The CDR3 DNA reads TGTGCCAGCAGTGAAGGATCAGATACGCAGTATTTT.

This clonotype was counted many times. DNA of the CDR3: TGTGCCAGCAGTTTATCCAGCGGCGGATTAGATACGCAGTATTTT. This encodes CASSLSSGGLDTQYF. The gene calls are TRBV28 and TRBJ2-3; D is possibly TRBD2 (5 bases). There are 15 residues in the CDR3. The germline V gene encodes CDR1 MDHEN and CDR2 SYDVKM. Trimming cost V 1 base and J 5 bases, with 13 bases left between them.

This clonotype was recorded at least ten times. The chain combines TRBV2 with TRBJ1-2; D is undetermined. The CDR3 runs to 15 residues. Per the germline V gene, CDR1 is SNHLY and CDR2 is FYNNEI. V lost 7 bases to trimming and J lost 3 bases, with 18 bases between them. DNA for the CDR3: TGTGCCAGCACCACCGACCGAGATTATTACTATGGCTACACCTTC. This encodes CASTTDRDYYYGYTF.

This clonotype was observed at least ten times. The chain couples TRBV20-1 to TRBJ1-1; tentatively, D is TRBD1 (6 bases). Germline V gene data show CDR1 as DFQATT and CDR2 as SNEGSKA (reference sequence). CDR3 length equals 16 residues. The V end was cut by 0 bases, the J end by 0 bases, with 14 bases between. The chain's CDR3 is CSARDGTGKMNTEAFF. The DNA for the CDR3 is TGCAGTGCTAGAGATGGCACAGGGAAAATGAACACTGAAGCTTTCTTT.

In its sample, this clonotype was seen many times. The chain uses TRBV27 and TRBJ2-7, with TRBD1 matching 8 bases. This CDR3 has 15 amino acids. Germline V CDR1 and CDR2: MNHEY, SMNVEV (reference sequence). Unmatched junction bases numbered 14, after V lost 6 bases and J lost 7 bases. The CDR3 sequence is CASSQNDRGMGEQYF. DNA of the CDR3: TGTGCCAGCAGCCAGAACGACAGGGGAATGGGAGAGCAGTACTTC.

This clonotype has a count of ten or more. This chain links TRBV11-2 with TRBJ1-1, with D possibly being TRBD1 (5 bases). CDR3 size: 17 residues. Trimming removed 0 bases at V and 0 bases at J, with 14 bases between. Per the germline V gene, CDR1 is SGHAT and CDR2 is FQNNGV. As DNA, the CDR3 is TGTGCCAGCAGCTTAGAGAGGACGGGGGTAGTGAACACTGAAGCTTTCTTT. As protein: CASSLERTGVVNTEAFF.

This clonotype was seen repeatedly, ten times or more. J is TRBJ1-4 and V is TRBV5-1; 9 nucleotides align to TRBD1. J gave up 7 bases and V 4 bases, and 5 bases lay outside the gene matches. The CDR3 extends over 14 amino acids. Germline CDR1 reads SGHRS; CDR2 reads YFSETQ. The DNA for the CDR3 is TGCGCCAGCAGCGGTGGACAGGGGCGTGAAAAACTGTTTTTT. Translating gives CASSGGQGREKLFF.

This clonotype appeared a few times. V is TRBV6-5 and J is TRBJ2-3; D gene unclear. Trimming cost V 0 bases and J 1 base, with 8 bases left between them. The CDR3 runs to 15 residues. Germline V gene lookup returns CDR1 MNHEY and CDR2 SVGAGI. The CDR3 is CASSYSGSRTDTQYF. In nucleotides, the CDR3 is TGTGCCAGCAGTTACTCCGGAAGTCGCACAGATACGCAGTATTTT.

The J gene is TRBJ1-1, the V gene TRBV5-1, with D maybe TRBD1 (5 bases). The V end lost 3 bases, the J end lost 5 bases, and 17 bases lay between the germline ends. In germline, CDR1 is SGHRS, CDR2 YFSETQ. There are 15 residues in the CDR3. For the CDR3, the DNA is TGCGCCAGCAGCTCGGGTAGTCGGGGGGGGACTGAAGCTTTCTTT. Translation gives CASSSGSRGGTEAFF. The full variable domain, completed using reference TRBV5-1 and TRBJ1-1, is KAGVTQTPRYLIKTRGQQVTLSCSPISGHRSVSWYQQTPGQGLQFLFEYFSETQRNKGNFPGRFSGRQFSNSRSEMNVSTLELGDSALYLCASSSGSRGGTEAFFGQGTRLTVV.

The V call is TRBV5-1, the J call TRBJ2-5, with D tentatively TRBD2 (6 bases). Trimming pared 4 bases from V and 7 bases from J, leaving 14 bases between. The length of the CDR3 is 13 residues. Germline CDR1 SGHRS, CDR2 YFSETQ. The CDR3 coding sequence is TGCGCCAGCAGCACGGGACTGGGGGGGACCCAGTACTTC. Amino acids: CASSTGLGGTQYF.

In its sample, this clonotype was seen many times. The chain joins TRBV27 to TRBJ1-3; the D is unclear. Germline CDR1 and CDR2: MNHEY and SMNVEV (reference sequence). The CDR3 totals 15 residues. V dropped 6 bases and J dropped 1 base, with 13 bases sitting between them. The chain's CDR3 is CASSPGVGSGNTIYF. The CDR3 coding sequence is TGTGCCAGCAGCCCCGGCGTGGGGTCTGGAAACACCATATATTTT.